The text below deals with one T cell receptor (beta chain). CDR3 size: 15 residues. CDR1 and CDR2 (germline): MNHEY, SVGEGT. V was pared by 2 bases and J by 6 bases, with 6 bases of the junction left unmatched. The data originate from a study of blood T cell repertoires in COVID-19. Generated by immunoSEQ multiplex PCR, the TCRdb table keeps only in-frame clones and is missing some. The sample yields about 180,000 clones, about 83% seen once. The TCR comes from a woman aged 70-85 years with COVID-19, enrolled during active disease. The sequenced material came from peripheral blood. The V gene is TRBV6-2 or TRBV6-3, the J gene TRBJ1-5; 8 nucleotides line up with TRBD1. The CDR3: CASSYRTGMFQPQHF. CDR3 nucleotides: TGTGCCAGCAGTTACAGGACAGGGATGTTTCAGCCCCAGCATTTT.